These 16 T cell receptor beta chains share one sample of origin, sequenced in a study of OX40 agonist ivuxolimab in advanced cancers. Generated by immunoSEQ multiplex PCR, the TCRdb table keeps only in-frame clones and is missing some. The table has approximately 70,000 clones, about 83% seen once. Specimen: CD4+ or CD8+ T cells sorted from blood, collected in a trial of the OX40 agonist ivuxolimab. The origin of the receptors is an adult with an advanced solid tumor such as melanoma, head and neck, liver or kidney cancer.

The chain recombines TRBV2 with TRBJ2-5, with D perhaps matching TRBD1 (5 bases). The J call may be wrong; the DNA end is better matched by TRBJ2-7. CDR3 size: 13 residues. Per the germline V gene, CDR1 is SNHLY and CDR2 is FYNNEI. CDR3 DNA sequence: TGTGCCAGCACTCGGACAAACTCCTACGAGCAGTACTTC. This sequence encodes CASTRTNSYEQYF.

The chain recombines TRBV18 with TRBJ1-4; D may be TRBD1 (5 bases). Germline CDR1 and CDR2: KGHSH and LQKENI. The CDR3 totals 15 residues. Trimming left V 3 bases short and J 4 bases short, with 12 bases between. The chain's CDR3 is CASSPGGGYNEKLFF. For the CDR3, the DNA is TGTGCCAGCTCACCCGGCGGGGGGTATAATGAAAAACTGTTTTTT.

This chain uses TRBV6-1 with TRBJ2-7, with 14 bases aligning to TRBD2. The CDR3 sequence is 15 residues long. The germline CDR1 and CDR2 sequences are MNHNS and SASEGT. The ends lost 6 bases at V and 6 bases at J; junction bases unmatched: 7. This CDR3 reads CASRGLAGVVSEQYF. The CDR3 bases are TGTGCCAGCAGGGGACTAGCGGGAGTTGTTTCCGAGCAGTACTTC.

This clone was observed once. CDR3 protein: CASSRDRANYGYTF. The CDR3 nucleotides are TGTGCCAGCAGCCGGGACAGGGCTAACTATGGCTACACCTTC. The chain carries TRBV7-2 and TRBJ1-2; 9 bases map to TRBD1. Germline assignment: CDR1 SGHTA and CDR2 FQGNSA. V lost 5 bases and J lost 0; bases outside the gene matches: 1. This CDR3 is built from 14 residues. The variable domain in full, with the rest retrieved from reference TRBV7-2 and TRBJ1-2, is GAGVSQSPSNKVTEKGKDVELRCDPISGHTALYWYRQSLGQGLEFLIYFQGNSAPDKSGLPSDRFSAERTGGSVSTLTIQRTQQEDSAVYLCASSRDRANYGYTFGSGTRLTVV.

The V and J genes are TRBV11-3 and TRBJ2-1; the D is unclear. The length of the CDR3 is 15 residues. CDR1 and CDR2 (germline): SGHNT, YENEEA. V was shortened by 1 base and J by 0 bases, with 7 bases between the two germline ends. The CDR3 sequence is CASSLGTASYNEQFF. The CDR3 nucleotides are TGTGCCAGCAGCTTAGGGACGGCCTCCTACAATGAGCAGTTCTTC. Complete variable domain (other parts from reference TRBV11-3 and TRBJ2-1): EAGVVQSPRYKIIEKKQPVAFWCNPISGHNTLYWYLQNLGQGPELLIRYENEEAVDDSQLPKDRFSAERLKGVDSTLKIQPAELGDSAVYLCASSLGTASYNEQFFGPGTRLTVL.

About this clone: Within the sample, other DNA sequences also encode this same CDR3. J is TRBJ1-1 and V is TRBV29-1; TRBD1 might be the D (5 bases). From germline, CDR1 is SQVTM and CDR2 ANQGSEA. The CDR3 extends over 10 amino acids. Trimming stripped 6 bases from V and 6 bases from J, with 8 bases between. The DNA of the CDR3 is TGCAGCGTGAGGGACGCTGAAGCTTTCTTT. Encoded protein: CSVRDAEAFF.

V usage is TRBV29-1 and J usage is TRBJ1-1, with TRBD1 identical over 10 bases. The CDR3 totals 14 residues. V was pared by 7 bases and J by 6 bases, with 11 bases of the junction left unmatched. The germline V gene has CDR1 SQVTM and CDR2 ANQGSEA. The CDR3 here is CSALTGGFLSEAFF. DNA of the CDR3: TGCAGCGCCTTGACAGGGGGCTTTCTATCTGAAGCTTTCTTT. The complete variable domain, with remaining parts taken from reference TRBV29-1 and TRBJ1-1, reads SAVISQKPSRDICQRGTSLTIQCQVDSQVTMMFWYRQQPGQSLTLIATANQGSEATYESGFVIDKFPISRPNLTFSTLTVSNMSPEDSSIYLCSALTGGFLSEAFFGQGTRLTVV.

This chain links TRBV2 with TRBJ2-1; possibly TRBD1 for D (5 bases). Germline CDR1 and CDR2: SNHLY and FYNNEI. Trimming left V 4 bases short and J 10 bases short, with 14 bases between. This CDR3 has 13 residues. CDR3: CASSGWDQGEQFF. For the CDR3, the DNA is TGTGCCAGCAGTGGTTGGGATCAGGGAGAGCAGTTCTTC.

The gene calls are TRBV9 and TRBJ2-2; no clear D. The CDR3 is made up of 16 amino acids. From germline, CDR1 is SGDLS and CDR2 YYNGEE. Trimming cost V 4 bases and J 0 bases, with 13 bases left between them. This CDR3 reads CASSSRLVANTGELFF. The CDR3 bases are TGTGCCAGCAGCTCCCGGTTAGTCGCGAACACCGGGGAGCTGTTTTTT.

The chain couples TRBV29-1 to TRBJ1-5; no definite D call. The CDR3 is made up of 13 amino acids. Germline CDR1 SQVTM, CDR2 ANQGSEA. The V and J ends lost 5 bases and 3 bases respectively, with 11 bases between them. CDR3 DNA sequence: TGCAGCGTTAGAGCGACGCTCAATCAGCCCCAGCATTTT. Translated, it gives CSVRATLNQPQHF.

CDR3 residues: CASSQVRSTSSNTDTQYF. CDR3 nucleotide sequence: TGCGCCAGCAGCCAAGTCCGTTCTACTAGCTCGAACACAGATACGCAGTATTTT. The genes are TRBV4-1 and TRBJ2-3; D is perhaps TRBD2 (6 bases). CDR1 MGHRA and CDR2 YSYEKL come from the germline V gene. V lost 1 base to trimming and J lost 2 bases, with 19 bases between them. CDR3 length: 18 residues.

As DNA, the CDR3 is TGTGCCAGCAGCCAAGATTCGGGCGACAGGGGGAGGTACGAGCAGTACTTC. It encodes CASSQDSGDRGRYEQYF. This rearrangement joins TRBV4-2 to TRBJ2-7; 9 nucleotides align to TRBD1. The germline V gene has CDR1 LGHNA and CDR2 YNFKEQ. The trim removed 0 bases at V and 4 bases at J, leaving 10 bases unmatched. The CDR3 loop spans 17 amino acids.

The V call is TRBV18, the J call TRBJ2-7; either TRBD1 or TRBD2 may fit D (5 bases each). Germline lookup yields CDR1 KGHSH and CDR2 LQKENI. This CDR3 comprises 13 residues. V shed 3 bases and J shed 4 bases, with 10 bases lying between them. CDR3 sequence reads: CASSPGDGYEQYF. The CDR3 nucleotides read TGTGCCAGCTCACCTGGGGACGGATACGAGCAGTACTTC. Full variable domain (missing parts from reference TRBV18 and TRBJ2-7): NAGVMQNPRHLVRRRGQEARLRCSPMKGHSHVYWYRQLPEEGLKFMVYLQKENIIDESGMPKERFSAEFPKEGPSILRIQQVVRGDSAAYFCASSPGDGYEQYFGPGTRLTVT.

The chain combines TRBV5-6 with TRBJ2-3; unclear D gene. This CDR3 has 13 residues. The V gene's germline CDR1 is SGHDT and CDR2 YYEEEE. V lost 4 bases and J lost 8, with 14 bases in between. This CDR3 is CASSLGRVGTQYF. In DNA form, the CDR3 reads TGTGCCAGCAGCCTGGGTCGGGTTGGTACGCAGTATTTT.

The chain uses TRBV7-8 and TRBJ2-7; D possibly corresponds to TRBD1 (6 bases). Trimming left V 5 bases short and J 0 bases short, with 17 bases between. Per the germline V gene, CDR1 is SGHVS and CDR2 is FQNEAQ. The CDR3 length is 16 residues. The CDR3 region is CASSPTGQTSSYEQYF. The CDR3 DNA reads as TGTGCCAGCAGCCCGACGGGACAAACGAGCTCCTACGAGCAGTACTTC.

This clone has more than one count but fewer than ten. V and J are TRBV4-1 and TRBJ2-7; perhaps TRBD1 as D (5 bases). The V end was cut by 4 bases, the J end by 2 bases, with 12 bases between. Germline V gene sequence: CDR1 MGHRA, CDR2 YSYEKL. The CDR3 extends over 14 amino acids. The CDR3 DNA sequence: TGCGCCAGCAGCCGCCGCGGACAAGCCTACGAGCAGTACTTC. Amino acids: CASSRRGQAYEQYF.